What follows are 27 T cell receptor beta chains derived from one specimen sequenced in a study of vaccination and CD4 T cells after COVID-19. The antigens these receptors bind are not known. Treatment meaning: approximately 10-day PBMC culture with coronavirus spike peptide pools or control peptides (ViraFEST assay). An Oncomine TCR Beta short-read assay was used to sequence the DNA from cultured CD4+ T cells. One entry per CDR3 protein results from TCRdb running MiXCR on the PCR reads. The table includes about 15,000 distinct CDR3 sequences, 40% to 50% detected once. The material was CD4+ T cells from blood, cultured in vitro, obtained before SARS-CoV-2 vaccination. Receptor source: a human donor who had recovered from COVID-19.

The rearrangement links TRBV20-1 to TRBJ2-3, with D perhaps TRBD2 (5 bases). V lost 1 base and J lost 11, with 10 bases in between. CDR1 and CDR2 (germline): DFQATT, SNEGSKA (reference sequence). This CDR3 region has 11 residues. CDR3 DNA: TGCAGTGCTAGAGCCCAGGACTTGCAGTATTTT. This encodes CSARAQDLQYF.

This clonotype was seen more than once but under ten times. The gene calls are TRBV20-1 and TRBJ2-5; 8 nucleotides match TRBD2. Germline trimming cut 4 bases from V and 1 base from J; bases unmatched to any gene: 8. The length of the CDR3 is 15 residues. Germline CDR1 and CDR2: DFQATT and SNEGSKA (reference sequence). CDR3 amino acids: CSATPSGGFQETQYF. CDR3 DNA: TGCAGTGCTACGCCCAGCGGGGGTTTCCAAGAGACCCAGTACTTC.

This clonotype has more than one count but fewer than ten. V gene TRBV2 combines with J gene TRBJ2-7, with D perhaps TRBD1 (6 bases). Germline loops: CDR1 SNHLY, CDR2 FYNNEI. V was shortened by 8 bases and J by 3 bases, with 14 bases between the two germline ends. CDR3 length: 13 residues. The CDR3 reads CASQVRGSYEQYF. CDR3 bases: TGTGCCAGCCAAGTCAGGGGAAGCTACGAGCAGTACTTC.

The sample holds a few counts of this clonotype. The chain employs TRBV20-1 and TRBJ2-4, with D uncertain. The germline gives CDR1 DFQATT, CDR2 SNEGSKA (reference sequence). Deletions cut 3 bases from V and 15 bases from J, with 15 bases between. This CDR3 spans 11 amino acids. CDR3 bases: TGCAGTGCTAGTGGCGTCCCGCGGCGGTACTTC. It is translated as CSASGVPRRYF.

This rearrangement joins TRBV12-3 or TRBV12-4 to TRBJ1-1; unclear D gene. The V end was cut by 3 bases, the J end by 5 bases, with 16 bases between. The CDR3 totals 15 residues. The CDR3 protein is CASSLVRGRWTEAFF. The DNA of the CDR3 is TGTGCCAGCAGTTTGGTGCGGGGTAGGTGGACTGAAGCTTTCTTT.

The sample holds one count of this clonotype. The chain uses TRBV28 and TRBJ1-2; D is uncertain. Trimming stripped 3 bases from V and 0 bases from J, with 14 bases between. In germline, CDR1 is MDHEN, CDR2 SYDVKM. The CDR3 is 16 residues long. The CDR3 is CASSFSRVLSNYGYTF. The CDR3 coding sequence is TGTGCCAGCAGTTTTTCGAGAGTCTTATCTAACTATGGCTACACCTTC.

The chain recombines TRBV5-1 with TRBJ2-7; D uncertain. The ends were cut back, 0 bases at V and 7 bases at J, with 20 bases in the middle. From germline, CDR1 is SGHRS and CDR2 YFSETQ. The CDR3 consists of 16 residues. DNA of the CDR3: TGCGCCAGCAGCTTGGGTCTCCCAGGCGTTGGTGGGGAGCAGTACTTC. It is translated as CASSLGLPGVGGEQYF.

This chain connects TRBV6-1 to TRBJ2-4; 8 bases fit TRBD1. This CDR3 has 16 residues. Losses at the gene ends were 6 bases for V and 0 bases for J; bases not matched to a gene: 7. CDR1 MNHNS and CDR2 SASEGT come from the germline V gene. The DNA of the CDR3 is TGTGCCAGCAGACCCCGACAGGGGCTAGCCAAAAACATTCAGTACTTC. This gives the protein CASRPRQGLAKNIQYF.

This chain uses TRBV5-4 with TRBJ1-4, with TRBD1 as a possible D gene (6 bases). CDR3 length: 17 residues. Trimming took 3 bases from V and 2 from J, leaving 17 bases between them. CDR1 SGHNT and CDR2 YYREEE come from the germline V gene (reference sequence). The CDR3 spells CASSSTGHSATNEKLFF. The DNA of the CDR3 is TGTGCCAGCAGCTCCACAGGGCACAGTGCTACTAATGAAAAACTGTTTTTT.

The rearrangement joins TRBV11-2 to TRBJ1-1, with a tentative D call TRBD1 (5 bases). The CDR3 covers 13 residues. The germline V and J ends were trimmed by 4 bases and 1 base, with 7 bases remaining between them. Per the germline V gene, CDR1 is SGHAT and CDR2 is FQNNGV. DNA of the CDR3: TGTGCCAGCAGCTCCCAGGGGAACACTGAAGCTTTCTTT. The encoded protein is CASSSQGNTEAFF.

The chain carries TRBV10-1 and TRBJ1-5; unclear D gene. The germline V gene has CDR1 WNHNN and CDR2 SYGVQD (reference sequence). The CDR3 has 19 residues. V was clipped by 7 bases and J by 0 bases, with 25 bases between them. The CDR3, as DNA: TGCGCCAGCACCGACAACAAATGGACCTGGGGTTATAGCAATCAGCCCCAGCATTTT. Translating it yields CASTDNKWTWGYSNQPQHF.

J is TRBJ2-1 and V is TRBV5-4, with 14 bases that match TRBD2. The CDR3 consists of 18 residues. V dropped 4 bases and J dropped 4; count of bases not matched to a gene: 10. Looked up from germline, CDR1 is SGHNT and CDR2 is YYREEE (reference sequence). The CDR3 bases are TGTGCCAGCAGCGCCCCGACTAGCGGGAGGGCCGGGTACAATGAGCAGTTCTTC. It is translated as CASSAPTSGRAGYNEQFF.

The DNA for the CDR3 is TGCAGTGCGGCCCCCGTCAAACGGCAAGAGACCCAGTACTTC. Its protein product is CSAAPVKRQETQYF. The chain joins TRBV20-1 to TRBJ2-5, with D unresolved. This CDR3 spans 14 amino acids. V lost 6 bases and J lost 2, with 16 bases in between. Germline CDR1 DFQATT, CDR2 SNEGSKA (reference sequence).

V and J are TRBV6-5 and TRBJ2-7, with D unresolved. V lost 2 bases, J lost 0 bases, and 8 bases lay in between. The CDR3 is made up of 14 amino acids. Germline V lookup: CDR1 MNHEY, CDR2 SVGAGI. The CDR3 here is CASSYSRPSYEQYF. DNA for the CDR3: TGTGCCAGCAGTTACAGTCGGCCCTCCTACGAGCAGTACTTC.

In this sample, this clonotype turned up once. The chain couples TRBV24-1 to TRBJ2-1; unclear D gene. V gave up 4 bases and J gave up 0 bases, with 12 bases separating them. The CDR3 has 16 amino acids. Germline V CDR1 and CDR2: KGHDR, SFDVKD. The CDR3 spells CATSDYIGPSYNEQFF. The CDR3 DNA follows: TGTGCCACCAGTGACTATATCGGGCCCTCCTACAATGAGCAGTTCTTC.

CDR3 region: CASTARTGTGPDTQYF. The CDR3, as DNA: TGTGCCAGCACCGCACGGACAGGCACAGGGCCAGATACGCAGTATTTT. The J gene is TRBJ2-3, the V gene TRBV6-1; 7 bases align to TRBD1. Germline V CDR1 and CDR2: MNHNS, SASEGT. This CDR3 spans 16 amino acids. V shed 7 bases, J shed 4 bases, and the junction held 14 bases outside the gene matches.

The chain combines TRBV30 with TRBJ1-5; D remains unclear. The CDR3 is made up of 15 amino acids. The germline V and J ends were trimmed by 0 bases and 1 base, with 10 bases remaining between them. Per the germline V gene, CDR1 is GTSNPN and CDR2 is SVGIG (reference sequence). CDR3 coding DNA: TGTGCCTGGAGTGTTAAATTCCAGAGCAATCAGCCCCAGCATTTT. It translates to CAWSVKFQSNQPQHF.

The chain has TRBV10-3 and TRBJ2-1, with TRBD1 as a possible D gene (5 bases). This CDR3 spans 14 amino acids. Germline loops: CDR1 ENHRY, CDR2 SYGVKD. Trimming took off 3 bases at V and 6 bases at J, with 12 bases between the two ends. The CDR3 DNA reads TGTGCCATCAGTGAAAGTAGCAGGGTCAATGAGCAGTTCTTC. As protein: CAISESSRVNEQFF.

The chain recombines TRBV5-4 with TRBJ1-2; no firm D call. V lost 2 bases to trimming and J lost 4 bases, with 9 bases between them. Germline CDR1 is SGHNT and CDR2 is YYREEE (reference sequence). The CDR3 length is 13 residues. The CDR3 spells CASSLRAGYGYTF. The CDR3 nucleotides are TGTGCCAGCAGCTTACGGGCGGGCTATGGCTACACCTTC.

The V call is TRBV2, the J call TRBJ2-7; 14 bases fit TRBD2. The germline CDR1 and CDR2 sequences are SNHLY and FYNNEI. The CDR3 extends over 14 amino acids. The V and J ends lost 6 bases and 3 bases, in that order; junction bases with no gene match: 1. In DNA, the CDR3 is TGTGCCAGCAGCGGACTAGCGGGAGGCTACGAGCAGTACTTC. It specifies CASSGLAGGYEQYF.

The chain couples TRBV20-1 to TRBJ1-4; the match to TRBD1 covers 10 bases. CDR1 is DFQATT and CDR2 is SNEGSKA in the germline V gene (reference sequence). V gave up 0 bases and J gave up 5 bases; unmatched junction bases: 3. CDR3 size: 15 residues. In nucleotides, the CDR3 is TGCAGTGCTAGAGATGAGGACAGGGGGAATGAAAAACTGTTTTTT. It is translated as CSARDEDRGNEKLFF.

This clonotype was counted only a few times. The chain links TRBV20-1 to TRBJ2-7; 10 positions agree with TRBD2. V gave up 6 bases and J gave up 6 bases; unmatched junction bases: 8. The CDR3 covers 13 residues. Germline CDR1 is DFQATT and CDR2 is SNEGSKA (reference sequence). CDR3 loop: CSARGLAGVEQYF. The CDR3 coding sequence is TGCAGTGCCAGGGGCCTAGCGGGAGTCGAGCAGTACTTC.

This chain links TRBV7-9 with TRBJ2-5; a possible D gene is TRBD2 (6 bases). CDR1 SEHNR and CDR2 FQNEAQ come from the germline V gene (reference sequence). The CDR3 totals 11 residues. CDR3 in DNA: TGTGTAGGCGGGACGAAAGAGACCCAGTACTTC. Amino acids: CVGGTKETQYF.

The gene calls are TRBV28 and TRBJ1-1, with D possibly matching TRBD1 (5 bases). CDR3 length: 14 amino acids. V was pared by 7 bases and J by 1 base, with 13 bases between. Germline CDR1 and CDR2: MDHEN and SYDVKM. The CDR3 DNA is TGTGCCAGCATTCTAGGGGCCTGGAACACTGAAGCTTTCTTT. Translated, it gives CASILGAWNTEAFF. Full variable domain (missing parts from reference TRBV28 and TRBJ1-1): DVKVTQSSRYLVKRTGEKVFLECVQDMDHENMFWYRQDPGLGLRLIYFSYDVKMKEKGDIPEGYSVSREKKERFSLILESASTNQTSMYLCASILGAWNTEAFFGQGTRLTVV.

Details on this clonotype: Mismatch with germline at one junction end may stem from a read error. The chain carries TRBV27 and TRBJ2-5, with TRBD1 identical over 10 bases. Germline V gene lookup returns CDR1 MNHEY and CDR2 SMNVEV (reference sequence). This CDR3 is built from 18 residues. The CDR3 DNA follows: TGTGCCAGCAGTTTCCGCCGGACAGGGGGGCCTACCCAAGAGACCCAGTGCTTC. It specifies CASSFRRTGGPTQETQCF.

The chain's CDR3 is CASSLFSEVSATQYF. In nucleotides, the CDR3 is TGTGCCAGCAGTTTATTCAGCGAAGTTTCCGCTACGCAGTATTTT. The chain uses TRBV28 and TRBJ2-3; D call uncertain. This CDR3 is 15 amino acids long. Germline-derived CDR1 and CDR2 are MDHEN and SYDVKM. The V end was cut by 1 base, the J end by 8 bases, with 16 bases between.

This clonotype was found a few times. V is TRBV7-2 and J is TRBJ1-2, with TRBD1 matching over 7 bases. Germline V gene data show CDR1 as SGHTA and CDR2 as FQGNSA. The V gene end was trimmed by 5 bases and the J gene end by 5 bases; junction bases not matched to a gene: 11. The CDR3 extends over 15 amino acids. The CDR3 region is CASSEDRASLYGYTF. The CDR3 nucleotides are TGTGCCAGCAGCGAAGACAGGGCTTCCCTTTATGGCTACACCTTC.